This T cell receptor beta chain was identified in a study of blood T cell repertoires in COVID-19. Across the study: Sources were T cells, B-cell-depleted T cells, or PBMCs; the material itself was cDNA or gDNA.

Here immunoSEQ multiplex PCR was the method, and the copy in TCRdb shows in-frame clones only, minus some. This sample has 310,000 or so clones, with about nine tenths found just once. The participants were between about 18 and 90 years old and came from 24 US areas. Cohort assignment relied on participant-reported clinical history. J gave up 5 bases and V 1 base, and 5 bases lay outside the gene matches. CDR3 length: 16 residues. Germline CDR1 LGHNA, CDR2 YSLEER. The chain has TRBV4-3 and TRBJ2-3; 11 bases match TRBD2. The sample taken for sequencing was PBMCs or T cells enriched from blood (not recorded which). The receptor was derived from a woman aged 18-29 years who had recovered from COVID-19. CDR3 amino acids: CASSQVGLADGDTQYF. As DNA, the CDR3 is TGCGCCAGCAGCCAAGTGGGACTAGCGGACGGAGATACGCAGTATTTT.